This T cell receptor beta chain came from a study of tumor and adjacent non-tumor tissue in lung cancer. Across the study: Histology: about twelve adenocarcinoma, a couple of squamous cell carcinoma, 1 small cell lung cancer.

This sample's RNA came from whole unsorted tissue. TCRbeta libraries were built with three rounds of nested PCR, modified from ARM-PCR. One entry per CDR3 protein results from TCRdb running MiXCR on the multiplex PCR reads. The data show roughly 81,000 distinct CDR3 sequences, roughly 75% seen once. The study, taken as a whole, reports: Shorter survival was associated with higher TCR diversity in tumors.

Comment on this clonotype: The antigen is undetermined. The junction shows a germline mismatch at one end, possibly a read error.

The sample consisted of lung tumor tissue. This TCR derives from a woman in her 70s with non-small cell lung cancer.

The CDR3 coding sequence is TGCGCTAGTAGAGCCGGGTCAGGGACTTTAGATACGCAGTACTTT. This translates into CASRAGSGTLDTQYF. The chain uses TRBV12-5 and TRBJ2-3; tentatively, D is TRBD2 (6 bases). CDR1 LGHNT and CDR2 FRNRAP come from the germline V gene. The length of the CDR3 is 15 residues.